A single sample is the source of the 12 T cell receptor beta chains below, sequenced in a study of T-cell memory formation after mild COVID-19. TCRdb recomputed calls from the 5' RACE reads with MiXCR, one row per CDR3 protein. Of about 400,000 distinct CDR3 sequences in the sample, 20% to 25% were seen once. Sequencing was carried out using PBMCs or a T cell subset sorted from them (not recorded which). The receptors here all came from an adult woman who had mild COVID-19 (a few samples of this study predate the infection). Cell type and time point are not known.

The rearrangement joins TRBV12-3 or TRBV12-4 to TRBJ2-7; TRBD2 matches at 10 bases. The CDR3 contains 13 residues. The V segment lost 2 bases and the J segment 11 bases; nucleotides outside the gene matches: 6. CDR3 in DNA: TGTGCCAGCAGTTTAAGCGGGGGGGTCTCGAAGTACTTC. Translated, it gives CASSLSGGVSKYF.

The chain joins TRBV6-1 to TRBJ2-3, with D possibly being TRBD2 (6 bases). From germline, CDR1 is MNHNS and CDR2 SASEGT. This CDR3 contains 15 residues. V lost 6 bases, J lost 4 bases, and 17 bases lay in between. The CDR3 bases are TGTGCCAGCAGCACCCGGGACGGGGAGGCAGATACGCAGTATTTT. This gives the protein CASSTRDGEADTQYF.

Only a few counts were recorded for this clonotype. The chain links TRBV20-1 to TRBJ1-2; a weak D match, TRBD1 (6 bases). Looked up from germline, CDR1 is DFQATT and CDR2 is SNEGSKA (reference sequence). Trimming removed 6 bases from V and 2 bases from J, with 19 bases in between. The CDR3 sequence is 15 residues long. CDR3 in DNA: TGCAGTGCCCACCCATACAGGGAAGGAAACTATGGCTACACCTTC. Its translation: CSAHPYREGNYGYTF.

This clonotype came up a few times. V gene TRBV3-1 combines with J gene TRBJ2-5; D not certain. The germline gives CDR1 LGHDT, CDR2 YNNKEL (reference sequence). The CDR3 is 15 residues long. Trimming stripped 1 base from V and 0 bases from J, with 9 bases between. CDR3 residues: CASSQVEWYQETQYF. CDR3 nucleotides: TGTGCCAGCAGCCAAGTCGAGTGGTACCAAGAGACCCAGTACTTC.

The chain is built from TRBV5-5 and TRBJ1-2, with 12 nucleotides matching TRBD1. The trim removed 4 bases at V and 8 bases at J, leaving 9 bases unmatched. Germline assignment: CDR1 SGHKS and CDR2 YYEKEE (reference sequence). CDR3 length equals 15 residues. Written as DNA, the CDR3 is TGTGCCAGCAGCATCGCCGGGACAGGGGGCGGAGGCTACACCTTC. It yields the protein CASSIAGTGGGGYTF.

The CDR3: CASSLTGSGNIQYF. CDR3 sequence (DNA): TGTGCCAGCAGCTTGACGGGATCAGGAAACATTCAGTACTTC. The J gene is TRBJ2-4, the V gene TRBV5-6; D possibly corresponds to TRBD2 (5 bases). The V end was cut by 1 base, the J end by 6 bases, with 11 bases between. Germline V gives CDR1 SGHDT, CDR2 YYEEEE. CDR3 length: 14 residues. Using reference TRBV5-6 and TRBJ2-4 for the parts outside the CDR3, the full variable domain is DAGVTQSPTHLIKTRGQQVTLRCSPKSGHDTVSWYQQALGQGPQFIFQYYEEEERQRGNFPDRFSGHQFPNYSSELNVNALLLGDSALYLCASSLTGSGNIQYFGAGTRLSVL.

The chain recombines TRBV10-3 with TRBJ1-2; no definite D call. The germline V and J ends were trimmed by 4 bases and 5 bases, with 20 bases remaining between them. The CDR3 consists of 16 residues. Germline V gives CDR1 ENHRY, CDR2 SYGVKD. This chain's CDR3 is CAISARTAAPPYGYTF. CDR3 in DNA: TGTGCCATCAGTGCAAGGACGGCCGCTCCCCCTTATGGCTACACCTTC.

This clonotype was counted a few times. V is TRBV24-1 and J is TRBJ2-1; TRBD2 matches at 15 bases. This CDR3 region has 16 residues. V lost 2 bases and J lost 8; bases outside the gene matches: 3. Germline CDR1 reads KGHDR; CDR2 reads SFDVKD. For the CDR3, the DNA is TGTGCCACCAGTGATTGGACTAGCGGGGGGGTTTATGAGCAGTTCTTC. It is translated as CATSDWTSGGVYEQFF.

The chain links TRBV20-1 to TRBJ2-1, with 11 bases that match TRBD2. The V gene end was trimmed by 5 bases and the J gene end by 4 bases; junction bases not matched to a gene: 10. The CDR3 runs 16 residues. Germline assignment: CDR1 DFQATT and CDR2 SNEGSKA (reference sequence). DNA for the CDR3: TGCAGTGCTCCGGATTCTAGCGGGAGGACTTACAATGAGCAGTTCTTC. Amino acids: CSAPDSSGRTYNEQFF.

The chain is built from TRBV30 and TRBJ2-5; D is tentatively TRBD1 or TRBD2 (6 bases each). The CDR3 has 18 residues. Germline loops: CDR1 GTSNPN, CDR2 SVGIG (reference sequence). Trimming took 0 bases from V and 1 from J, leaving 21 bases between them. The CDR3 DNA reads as TGTGCCTGGAGTGTAGAAGTCGGGGGCGCCAATTCCCAAGAGACCCAGTACTTC. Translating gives CAWSVEVGGANSQETQYF.

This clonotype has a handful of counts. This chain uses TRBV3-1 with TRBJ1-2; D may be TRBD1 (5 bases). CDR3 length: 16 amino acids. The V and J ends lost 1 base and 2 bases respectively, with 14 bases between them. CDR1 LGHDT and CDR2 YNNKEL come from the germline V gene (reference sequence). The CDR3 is CASSQGGRIGNYGYTF. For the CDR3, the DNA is TGTGCCAGCAGCCAAGGGGGCCGGATTGGCAACTATGGCTACACCTTC.

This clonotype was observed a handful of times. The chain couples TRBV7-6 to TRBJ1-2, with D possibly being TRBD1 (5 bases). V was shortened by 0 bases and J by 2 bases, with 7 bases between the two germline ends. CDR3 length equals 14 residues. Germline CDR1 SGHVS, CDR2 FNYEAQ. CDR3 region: CASSLATENYGYTF. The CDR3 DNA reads TGTGCCAGCAGCTTAGCGACAGAAAACTATGGCTACACCTTC.